Listed below are T cell receptor beta chains from one sample, sequenced in a study of regulatory T cells in long-lasting Graves disease. In TCRdb, the multiplex PCR reads were re-called with MiXCR into one record per CDR3 protein. The data hold more than 450,000 distinct CDR3 sequences, with about a sixth observed a single time. This sample was shared with a second study, whose subject was T cells in Graves' hyperthyroidism and ophthalmopathy.

The source was peripheral blood mononuclear cells (PBMCs), collected at new diagnosis, from a patient treated with antithyroid drugs. These receptor sequences come from a man between 35 and 55 years old with Graves disease. Both conserved end residues are part of each CDR3. A D gene is named only where the DNA matches it firmly. Not all rows give a size; the values are once, few, many and, for expanded clones, a class.

size	V	D	J	DNA	CDR3
few	TRBV11-2	.	TRBJ1-3	TGTGCCAGCAGCTTGGACTGGATGCAGGCTGACTCTGGAAACACCATATATTTT	CASSLDWMQADSGNTIYF
.	TRBV5-1	.	TRBJ2-7	TGCGCCAGCAGCTTGATGGGGATTTCCTACGAGCAGTACTTC	CASSLMGISYEQYF
many	TRBV7-6	.	TRBJ2-2	TGTGCCAGCGGGAGGCCACACACCGGGGAGCTGTTTTTT	CASGRPHTGELFF
many	TRBV28	.	TRBJ1-5	TGTGCCAGCAGTTCTGATCAGCCCCAGCATTTT	CASSSDQPQHF
many	TRBV20-1	TRBD2	TRBJ2-5	TGCAGTGCCACGGGACTAGCGGCGATAAACCAAGAGACCCAGTACTTC	CSATGLAAINQETQYF
many	TRBV7-9	TRBD1	TRBJ2-7	TGTGCCAGCAGCTTAGGCCCCGGCGGGCAGGGGGTATCCTACGAGCAGTACTTC	CASSLGPGGQGVSYEQYF
many	TRBV27	.	TRBJ2-3	TGTGCCAGCATGGACCCCAGGGGACTCACAGATACGCAGTATTTT	CASMDPRGLTDTQYF
few	TRBV29-1	.	TRBJ2-5	TGCAGCGTTCTTGGCGGGGTAGAGACCCAGTACTTC	CSVLGGVETQYF
many	TRBV7-8	.	TRBJ2-1	TGTGCCAGCAGCTTAGTGAGTAGCTGGACGAATGAGCAGTTCTTC	CASSLVSSWTNEQFF
.	TRBV30	.	TRBJ2-7	TGTGCCTGGAGTCACGCGGGGACGTCCTACGAGCAGTACTTC	CAWSHAGTSYEQYF
.	TRBV6-1	.	TRBJ2-3	TGTGCCAGCAGTGAGGGGGATCGGATCACAGATACGCAGTATTTT	CASSEGDRITDTQYF
many	TRBV10-1	.	TRBJ2-5	TGCGCCAGCAGTGAGCCTCGGAGGACCCAGTACTTC	CASSEPRRTQYF
.	TRBV10-1	.	TRBJ2-3	TGCGCCAGCAGCGCTCGCATAGGGTTTTTGGGGTATTTT	CASSARIGFLGYF
many	TRBV30	TRBD1	TRBJ1-2	TGTGCCTGGAGGACGACAGGGTCTGGCTACACCTTC	CAWRTTGSGYTF
.	TRBV5-1	.	TRBJ2-7	TGCGCCAGCAGCGCGGGACACGGGAGCTACGAGCAGTACTTC	CASSAGHGSYEQYF
.	TRBV12-3/TRBV12-4	.	TRBJ2-2	TGTGCCAGCAGTTTGGGGGGCGTCACCGGGGAGCTGTTTTTT	CASSLGGVTGELFF
many	TRBV3-1	TRBD2	TRBJ2-1	TGTGCCAGCAGCACAACTCTAGCGGGAGGGATCGATGAGCAGTTCTTC	CASSTTLAGGIDEQFF
.	TRBV7-2	.	TRBJ2-4	TGTGCCAGCAGCTTCGGCAGGGGGGTAGACATTCAGTACTTC	CASSFGRGVDIQYF
many	TRBV2	TRBD1	TRBJ2-4	TGTGCCAGCAGTGCAGACAGGGGGCTGGACATTCAGTACTTC	CASSADRGLDIQYF
few	TRBV10-1	.	TRBJ2-3	TGCGCCAGCAGTGAAAAGGGCAGGATCACAGATACGCAGTATTTT	CASSEKGRITDTQYF
many	TRBV4-2	.	TRBJ2-7	TGTGCCAGCAGCCAAGAAAGCGGACCTGCCTACGAGCAGTACTTC	CASSQESGPAYEQYF
many	TRBV2	TRBD1	TRBJ1-5	TGTGCCAGCAGTAAACAATCAGGGGGCGGTCAGCCCCAGCATTTT	CASSKQSGGGQPQHF
many	TRBV12-3/TRBV12-4	TRBD1	TRBJ1-2	TGTGCCAGCGGGGGGGTAGGGACAGGGGGCTCTGGCTACACCTTC	CASGGVGTGGSGYTF
few	TRBV20-1	TRBD1	TRBJ1-5	TGCAGTGCTTGGCCCCCCACAGGGGGCCCTAGCAATCAGCCCCAGCATTTT	CSAWPPTGGPSNQPQHF
many	TRBV20-1	.	TRBJ2-5	TGCAGTGCTTATCCTAGCCCTGGGACCCAGTACTTC	CSAYPSPGTQYF
few	TRBV10-3	.	TRBJ2-6	TGTGCCATCAGTGAGAGGGGCGTTGGGGCCAACGTCCTGACTTTC	CAISERGVGANVLTF
many	TRBV6-9	.	TRBJ2-7	TGTGCCAGCAGTTACAGGCAAGCCTACGAGCAGTACTTC	CASSYRQAYEQYF
few	TRBV19	.	TRBJ2-1	TGTGCCAGTAGTGAGGGGGACTTAAAGGGCAATGAGCAGTTCTTC	CASSEGDLKGNEQFF
few	TRBV10-3	.	TRBJ1-5	TGTGCCATCAGTGAACAGGCTAGCAATCAGCCCCAGCATTTT	CAISEQASNQPQHF
many	TRBV11-2	TRBD2	TRBJ2-1	TGTGCCAGCGCCCGGGATAGCGGGAATGAGCAGTTCTTC	CASARDSGNEQFF
.	TRBV6-1	.	TRBJ1-5	TGTGCCAGCAGGAGAATTAGGACAGCCTATAGCAATCAGCCCCAGCATTTT	CASRRIRTAYSNQPQHF
.	TRBV19	.	TRBJ1-2	TGTGCCAGTAGTCTAAAAAGCCGGGAGGACTATGGCTACACCTTC	CASSLKSREDYGYTF
.	TRBV7-9	.	TRBJ2-3	TGTGCCAGCAGCTTAGGGACTAACACGCAGTATTTT	CASSLGTNTQYF
.	TRBV5-6	TRBD2	TRBJ2-1	TGTGCCAGCAGCTTGAAGTCGGGGGGGACACGATACAATGAGCAGTTCTTC	CASSLKSGGTRYNEQFF
.	TRBV25-1	.	TRBJ2-1	TGTGCCAGCAGTGTGGCAGGCGTCGAGTTCTTC	CASSVAGVEFF
.	TRBV3-1	.	TRBJ2-2	TGTGCCAGCAGCTATTCCAGGGAGCTGTTTTTT	CASSYSRELFF
.	TRBV11-2	.	TRBJ2-5	TGTGCCAGCAGCCCTAGTATGTACACAGAGACCCAGTACTTC	CASSPSMYTETQYF
many	TRBV11-2	TRBD2	TRBJ2-1	TGTGCCAGCAGCCCCAGCGCGCTAGCGGGAGGTAGGTCCTACAATGAGCAGTTCTTC	CASSPSALAGGRSYNEQFF
.	TRBV3-1	TRBD1	TRBJ2-2	TGTGCCAGCAGCCAAGATCGTACAGGGGGCTCCGGCGGGGAGCTGTTTTTT	CASSQDRTGGSGGELFF
many	TRBV24-1	TRBD2	TRBJ2-3	TGTGCCACCAGTGACCGACTGACTAGCCGGGGACTCACTGATACGCAGTATTTT	CATSDRLTSRGLTDTQYF